One and the same sample provided the 2 T cell receptor beta chains below, sequenced in a study of OX40 agonist ivuxolimab in advanced cancers. Library method: the immunoSEQ multiplex PCR assay. TCRdb retrieved this table from immuneACCESS and kept in-frame rearrangements only. Not all clones are present; in checked studies, unresolved V genes account for under half, and no reason is known for the remainder. This sample lists 100,000 to 110,000 clones; 70% to 90% were detected once. The leading ten clones occupy less than 0.2% of the sample. The material sequenced was CD4+ or CD8+ T cells sorted from blood, taken in a trial of the OX40 agonist ivuxolimab. Receptor source: an adult with an advanced solid tumor such as melanoma, head and neck, liver or kidney cancer.

The chain is built from TRBV5-4 and TRBJ2-1; D is tentatively TRBD1 or TRBD2 (6 bases each). This CDR3 has 16 residues. Trimming left V 1 base short and J 0 bases short, with 11 bases between. Germline assignment: CDR1 SGHNT and CDR2 YYREEE (reference sequence). The CDR3, as DNA: TGTGCCAGCAGCTTGTCGGGGGCCAGCTCCTACAATGAGCAGTTCTTC. It translates to CASSLSGASSYNEQFF.

The rearrangement links TRBV4-1 to TRBJ1-3, with D uncertain. Per germline, CDR1 MGHRA and CDR2 YSYEKL. This CDR3 spans 13 amino acids. V shed 4 bases and J shed 4 bases, with 8 bases lying between them. The CDR3 bases are TGCGCCAGCAGCCGCAATACGGGAAACACCATATATTTT. It is translated as CASSRNTGNTIYF.